The 15 T cell receptor beta chains given below trace back to one sample, sequenced in a study of blood T cells in healthy people across ages (dated by TCRdb to the mid-2010s). Libraries came from 5' RACE. Sequencing used an Illumina HiSeq 2500. A second roughly 6 to 12 cycle PCR used a sample-barcoded 5' primer and a J-beta primer mix. TCRdb reprocessing: public reads trimmed at Q25 with fastp, clones called with MiXCR, in-frame beta chains kept. Every entry covers one CDR3 protein and lists the most common genes and DNA from its rows. The sample table contains 1 million to 1.2 million distinct CDR3 sequences; only one count was recorded for less than 45% of them. The top ten constitute around 13% of the sample. Sequences were obtained from blood. These receptors all come from a young man in good health.

This clonotype was counted between two and nine times. The V call is TRBV5-1, the J call TRBJ2-5; D is unresolved. The germline V gene has CDR1 SGHRS and CDR2 YFSETQ. V was cut by 0 bases and J by 3 bases, with 12 bases left in between. The CDR3 runs to 15 residues. The CDR3 spells CASSLEQFTEETQYF. The DNA of the CDR3 is TGCGCCAGCAGCTTGGAACAGTTCACCGAAGAGACCCAGTACTTC.

This rearrangement joins TRBV30 to TRBJ2-3, with D perhaps TRBD1 (6 bases). This CDR3 region has 14 residues. Germline CDR1 and CDR2: GTSNPN and SVGIG (reference sequence). Trimming cost V 0 bases and J 2 bases, with 9 bases left between them. CDR3 sequence (DNA): TGTGCCTGGAGTGTACGACAGGTCACAGATACGCAGTATTTT. This translates into CAWSVRQVTDTQYF.

The chain combines TRBV6-5 with TRBJ1-1; D ambiguous. CDR1 MNHEY and CDR2 SVGAGI come from the germline V gene. Trimming pared 4 bases from V and 4 bases from J, leaving 13 bases between. The CDR3 extends over 14 amino acids. The CDR3 DNA sequence: TGTGCCAGCAGTTGGGTCGGTCAAGGCACTGAAGCTTTCTTT. It translates to CASSWVGQGTEAFF.

Turning to this clonotype: One end of the junction fails to match germline, which may point to a read error. The rearrangement links TRBV18 to TRBJ2-1; no definite D call. The CDR3 extends over 13 amino acids. CDR1 is KGHSH and CDR2 is LQKENI in the germline V gene. CDR3 protein: CACSREVQETQFF. The CDR3 DNA reads TGTGCCTGCTCACGAGAAGTGCAAGAGACCCAGTTCTTC.

The chain couples TRBV7-2 to TRBJ2-3; 10 nucleotides match TRBD2. The CDR3 extends over 18 amino acids. V gave up 5 bases and J gave up 9 bases; unmatched junction bases: 20. The germline CDR1 and CDR2 sequences are SGHTA and FQGNSA. The CDR3 bases are TGTGCCAGCAGCGCCCTCCTATTAGCGGGGGGAACGCGAAACACGCAGTATTTT. Its translation: CASSALLLAGGTRNTQYF.

The rearrangement uses TRBV10-3 and TRBJ1-1; no clear D. Trimming pared 4 bases from V and 0 bases from J, leaving 12 bases between. The germline CDR1 and CDR2 sequences are ENHRY and SYGVKD. The CDR3 covers 15 residues. CDR3 in DNA: TGTGCCATCAGTGTTTTCGGAAACCTGAACACTGAAGCTTTCTTT. Its protein is CAISVFGNLNTEAFF.

The chain combines TRBV6-2 or TRBV6-3 with TRBJ1-6; the match to TRBD1 covers 7 bases. Germline assignment: CDR1 MNHEY and CDR2 SVGEGT. Trimming cost V 4 bases and J 9 bases; bases outside gene matches: 12. The CDR3 is 16 amino acids. CDR3 in amino acids: CASSSTSGTEPSPLHF. In DNA, the CDR3 is TGTGCCAGCAGTTCCACTTCCGGGACAGAACCTTCACCCCTCCACTTT.

The sample holds a few counts of this clonotype. The rearrangement joins TRBV20-1 to TRBJ2-3; 9 nucleotides align to TRBD2. Trimming at V came to 6 bases and at J to 3 bases, leaving 10 bases not matched to a gene. Germline values: CDR1 DFQATT, CDR2 SNEGSKA (reference sequence). The CDR3 is 15 amino acids. The CDR3 DNA reads TGCAGTGCACTGGGGCGGGGGGGTATTACAGATACGCAGTATTTT. Amino acids: CSALGRGGITDTQYF.

This rearrangement joins TRBV20-1 to TRBJ1-1; D unresolved. There are 15 residues in the CDR3. Trimming took 5 bases from V and 2 from J, leaving 18 bases between them. Germline V gene sequence: CDR1 DFQATT, CDR2 SNEGSKA (reference sequence). The CDR3 loop is CSAGPMGGPNTEAFF. The CDR3 DNA reads TGCAGTGCTGGACCTATGGGAGGGCCCAACACTGAAGCTTTCTTT.

The CDR3 bases are TGTGCCAGCACCACACAGGGAGCTGAAGCTTTCTTT. This codes for CASTTQGAEAFF. V gene TRBV7-9 combines with J gene TRBJ1-1; TRBD1 is a possible D gene (6 bases). V was pared by 7 bases and J by 6 bases, with 12 bases between. The V gene's germline CDR1 is SEHNR and CDR2 FQNEAQ (reference sequence). CDR3 size: 12 residues.

The V call is TRBV27, the J call TRBJ2-6, with 8 bases lining up with TRBD1. V lost 6 bases, J lost 0 bases, and 13 bases stayed unmatched. CDR3 length: 19 residues. Germline V CDR1 and CDR2: MNHEY, SMNVEV (reference sequence). The CDR3 protein is CASRARQGRYVSGANVLTF. CDR3 sequence (DNA): TGTGCCAGCAGGGCAAGACAGGGGCGATACGTCTCTGGGGCCAACGTCCTGACTTTC.

J is TRBJ2-4 and V is TRBV4-2; a weak D match, TRBD2 (5 bases). The ends were cut back, 3 bases at V and 15 bases at J, with 27 bases in the middle. CDR3 size: 16 residues. Germline values: CDR1 LGHNA, CDR2 YNFKEQ. As DNA, the CDR3 is TGTGCCAGCAGCCAGAAGGTGGATGTCAGAGACTACGAGCGGTACTTC. Translation: CASSQKVDVRDYERYF.

The rearrangement joins TRBV18 to TRBJ2-7; perhaps TRBD1 as D (7 bases). V lost 2 bases and J 2 bases, leaving 16 bases between the germline ends. There are 16 residues in the CDR3. The germline V gene has CDR1 KGHSH and CDR2 LQKENI. The CDR3 region has the DNA TGTGCCAGCTCACCATCGAAGACAGGGACTCCCTACGAGCAGTACTTC. It specifies CASSPSKTGTPYEQYF.

This clonotype was observed a few times. This chain uses TRBV12-3 or TRBV12-4 with TRBJ2-2; D might be TRBD1 (6 bases). The CDR3 extends over 15 amino acids. Trimming left V 6 bases short and J 0 bases short, with 11 bases between. CDR3 sequence reads: CASSLQGPNTGELFF. The CDR3 nucleotides are TGTGCCAGCAGCTTACAGGGACCGAACACCGGGGAGCTGTTTTTT.

This clonotype was recorded once. J is TRBJ2-2 and V is TRBV6-5; tentatively, D is TRBD1 (6 bases). V lost 2 bases and J lost 0, with 10 bases in between. The CDR3 runs 16 residues. CDR1 is MNHEY and CDR2 is SVGAGI in the germline V gene. CDR3 sequence reads: CASSYGAGANTGELFF. CDR3 nucleotide sequence: TGTGCCAGCAGTTACGGGGCAGGGGCGAACACCGGGGAGCTGTTTTTT.